Sequencing of this TCR beta chain was carried out in a study of cytomegalovirus exposure and HLA in healthy donors. Study at large: Researchers previously reported finding roughly 120 million unique TCR beta sequences from around 200 million T cells. Study-level points and caveats: Across all donors, roughly uniform sequencing depth was an assumption of the presence/absence analyses. According to the study, about 180 TCR beta chains were cytomegalovirus-associated.

This clone has more than one count but fewer than ten. What it recognizes is unknown. Healthy donors of bone marrow made up the group. A multiplex PCR was run with 60 Vbeta primers and 13 Jbeta primers. TCRdb's table, derived via immunoSEQ multiplex PCR, lists solely in-frame clones and lacks some. The top ten hold around 0.97% of the sample, which has 150,000 to 200,000 clones, approximately 79% seen once. The sequenced material came from PBMCs. This TCR was sampled from a woman between 50 and 59 years old in good health and CMV-seropositive.

The DNA of the CDR3 is TGTGCCAGCAGCAATTACAGGGGCACTGAAGCTTTCTTT. This gives the protein CASSNYRGTEAFF. This chain joins TRBV7-3 and TRBJ1-1, with 7 bases matching TRBD1. Trimming at V came to 5 bases and at J to 4 bases, leaving 4 bases not matched to a gene. The germline V gene encodes CDR1 SGHTA and CDR2 FQGTGA. This CDR3 is 13 amino acids long.